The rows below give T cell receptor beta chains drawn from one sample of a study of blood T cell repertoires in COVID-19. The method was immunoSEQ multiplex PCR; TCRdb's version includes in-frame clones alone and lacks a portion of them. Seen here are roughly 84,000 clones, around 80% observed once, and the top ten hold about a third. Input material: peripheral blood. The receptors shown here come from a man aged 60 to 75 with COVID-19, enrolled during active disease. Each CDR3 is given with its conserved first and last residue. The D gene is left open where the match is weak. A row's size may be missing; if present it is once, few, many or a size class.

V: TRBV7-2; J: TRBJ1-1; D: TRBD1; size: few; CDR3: CASRWGQANTEAFF; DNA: TGTGCCAGCAGATGGGGACAGGCTAACACTGAAGCTTTCTTT
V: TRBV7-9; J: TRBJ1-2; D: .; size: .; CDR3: CASSTAGIGGYTF; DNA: TGTGCCAGCAGCACAGCAGGGATAGGAGGCTACACCTTC
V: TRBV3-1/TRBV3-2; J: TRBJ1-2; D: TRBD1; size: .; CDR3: CASSYRQGSYGYTF; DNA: TGTGCCAGCAGCTACCGACAGGGCTCCTATGGCTACACCTTC
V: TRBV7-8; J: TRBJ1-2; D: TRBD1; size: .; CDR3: CASSLRDRDGGYTF; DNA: TGTGCCAGCAGCTTAAGAGACAGGGACGGTGGCTACACCTTC
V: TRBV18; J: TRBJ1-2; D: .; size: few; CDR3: CASSRGPWGGYTF; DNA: TGTGCCAGCTCAAGGGGCCCCTGGGGCGGCTACACCTTC
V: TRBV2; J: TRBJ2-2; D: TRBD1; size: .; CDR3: CASSITGGVTGELFF; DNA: TGTGCCAGCAGTATAACAGGGGGCGTCACCGGGGAGCTGTTTTTT
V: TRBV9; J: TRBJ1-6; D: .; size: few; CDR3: CASSAHDSEDSPLHF; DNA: TGTGCCAGCAGCGCACACGACTCAGAAGATTCACCCCTCCACTTT
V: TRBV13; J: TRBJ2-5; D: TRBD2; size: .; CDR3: CASSSLAGLAGGPRIETQYF; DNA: TGTGCCAGCAGCTCACTCGCGGGACTAGCGGGGGGGCCGCGGATAGAGACCCAGTACTTC
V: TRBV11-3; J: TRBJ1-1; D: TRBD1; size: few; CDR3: CASSLPGTGTRVNTEAFF; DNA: TGTGCCAGCAGCTTACCCGGGACAGGAACGAGGGTGAACACTGAAGCTTTCTTT
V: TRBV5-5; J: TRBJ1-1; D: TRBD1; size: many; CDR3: CASSLAGDRNTEAFF; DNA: TGTGCCAGCAGCTTGGCTGGGGACAGGAACACTGAAGCTTTCTTT
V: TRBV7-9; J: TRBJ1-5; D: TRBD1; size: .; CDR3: CASSSGTGPQPQHF; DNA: TGTGCCAGCAGCTCCGGGACAGGGCCTCAGCCCCAGCATTTT
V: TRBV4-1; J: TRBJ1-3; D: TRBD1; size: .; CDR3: CASSQLPTGSSGNTIYF; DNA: TGCGCCAGCAGCCAACTACCGACAGGGAGCTCTGGAAACACCATATATTTT
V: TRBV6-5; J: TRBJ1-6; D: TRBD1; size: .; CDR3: CASSYSGQGAGSPLHF; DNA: TGTGCCAGCAGTTACTCCGGACAGGGGGCCGGTTCACCCCTCCACTTT
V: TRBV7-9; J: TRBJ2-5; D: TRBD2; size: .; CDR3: CASSLTSGDTQETQYF; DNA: TGTGCCAGCAGCCTGACTAGCGGGGATACACAAGAGACCCAGTACTTC
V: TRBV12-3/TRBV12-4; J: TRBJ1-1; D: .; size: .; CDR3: CASKLQVITEAFF; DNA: TGTGCCAGCAAACTACAGGTGATTACTGAAGCTTTCTTT
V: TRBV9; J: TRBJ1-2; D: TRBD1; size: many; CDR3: CASSQTGFNGYTF; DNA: TGTGCCAGCAGCCAGACAGGGTTCAATGGCTACACCTTC
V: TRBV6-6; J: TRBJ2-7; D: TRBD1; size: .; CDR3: CASRQHRDRTYEQYF; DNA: TGTGCCAGCAGACAACACCGGGACAGGACCTACGAGCAGTACTTC
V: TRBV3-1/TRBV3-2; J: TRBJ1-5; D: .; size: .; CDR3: CASSQDRGHGQPQHF; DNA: TGTGCCAGCAGCCAAGACAGGGGACACGGTCAGCCCCAGCATTTT
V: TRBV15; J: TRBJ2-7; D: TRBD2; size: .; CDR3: CATSRDKGIGTSGREQYF; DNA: TGTGCCACCAGCAGAGATAAAGGGATTGGGACTAGCGGGAGGGAGCAGTACTTC
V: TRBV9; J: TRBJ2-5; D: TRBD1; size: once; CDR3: CASSLQGMQETQYF; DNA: TGTGCCAGCAGCCTACAGGGGATGCAAGAGACCCAGTACTTC
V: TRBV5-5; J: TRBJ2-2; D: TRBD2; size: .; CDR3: CASSLPLAGVGTGELFF; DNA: TGTGCCAGCAGTCTTCCTCTAGCGGGAGTGGGCACCGGGGAGCTGTTTTTT
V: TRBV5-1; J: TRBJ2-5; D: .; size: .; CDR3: CASSLGPGEETQYF; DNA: TGCGCCAGCAGCTTGGGACCCGGAGAAGAGACCCAGTACTTC
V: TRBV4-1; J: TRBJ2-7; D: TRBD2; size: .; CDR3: CASSQQGLAVKQYF; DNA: TGCGCCAGCAGCCAACAGGGACTAGCGGTAAAGCAGTACTTC
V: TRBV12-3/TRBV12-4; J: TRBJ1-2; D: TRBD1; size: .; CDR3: CASADRAGYGYTF; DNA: TGTGCCAGCGCCGACAGGGCGGGGTATGGCTACACCTTC
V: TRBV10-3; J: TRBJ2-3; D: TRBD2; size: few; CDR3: CAISEKLAPDTQYF; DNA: TGTGCCATCAGTGAGAAACTAGCGCCAGATACGCAGTATTTT
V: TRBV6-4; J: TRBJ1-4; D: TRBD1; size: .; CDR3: CASSPAGQGAHEKLFF; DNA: TGTGCCAGCAGTCCCGCCGGACAGGGGGCTCATGAAAAACTGTTTTTT
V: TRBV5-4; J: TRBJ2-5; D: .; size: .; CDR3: CASSSQGQETQYF; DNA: TGTGCCAGCAGTTCCCAGGGCCAAGAGACCCAGTACTTC
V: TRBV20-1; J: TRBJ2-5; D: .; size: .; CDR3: CSASHPGPHQETQYF; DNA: TGCAGTGCTAGTCACCCAGGGCCCCACCAAGAGACCCAGTACTTC
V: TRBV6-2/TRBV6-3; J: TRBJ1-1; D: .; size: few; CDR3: CASSKFGTEAFF; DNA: TGTGCCAGCAGCAAGTTCGGCACTGAAGCTTTCTTT
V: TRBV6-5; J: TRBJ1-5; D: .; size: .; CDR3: CASSYEGDQPQHF; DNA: TGTGCCAGCAGTTACGAGGGGGATCAGCCCCAGCATTTT
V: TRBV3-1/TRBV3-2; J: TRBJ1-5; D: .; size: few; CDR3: CASSQVRSSLQHF; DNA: TGTGCCAGCAGCCAAGTACGGAGTAGTCTCCAGCATTTT
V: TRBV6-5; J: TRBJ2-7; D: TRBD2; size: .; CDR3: CASGRTSGTPLEQYF; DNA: TGTGCCAGCGGGAGGACTAGCGGGACGCCCCTCGAGCAGTACTTC
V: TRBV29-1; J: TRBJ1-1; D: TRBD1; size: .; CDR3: CSVQGTGRATEAFF; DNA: TGCAGCGTTCAAGGGACAGGGAGAGCCACTGAAGCTTTCTTT
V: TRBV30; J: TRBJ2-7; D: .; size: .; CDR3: CAWSATGAEQYF; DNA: TGTGCCTGGAGTGCGACAGGAGCCGAGCAGTACTTC
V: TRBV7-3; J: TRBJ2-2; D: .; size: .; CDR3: CASSLGVASYTGELFF; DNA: TGTGCCAGCAGCTTAGGTGTGGCTTCGTACACCGGGGAGCTGTTTTTT
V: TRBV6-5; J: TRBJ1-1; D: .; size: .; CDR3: CASNPGGTEAFF; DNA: TGTGCCAGCAACCCCGGAGGGACTGAAGCTTTCTTT
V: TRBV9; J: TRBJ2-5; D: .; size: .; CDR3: CASSVDSSQETQYF; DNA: TGTGCCAGCAGCGTAGATAGTAGCCAAGAGACCCAGTACTTC
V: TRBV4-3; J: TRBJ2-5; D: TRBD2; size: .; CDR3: CASSQDASGRPQETQYF; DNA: TGCGCCAGCAGCCAGGATGCTAGCGGGAGGCCCCAAGAGACCCAGTACTTC
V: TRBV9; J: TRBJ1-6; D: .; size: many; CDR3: CASSQSLGPGRAPLHF; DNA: TGTGCCAGCAGCCAGTCCCTAGGACCAGGGAGGGCACCCCTCCACTTT
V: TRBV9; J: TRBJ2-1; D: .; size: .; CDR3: CASSVEIASHNEQFF; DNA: TGTGCCAGCAGCGTAGAAATAGCTTCCCACAATGAGCAGTTCTTC
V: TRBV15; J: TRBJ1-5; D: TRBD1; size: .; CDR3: CATQGRGDQPQHF; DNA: TGTGCCACCCAGGGCAGGGGGGATCAGCCCCAGCATTTT
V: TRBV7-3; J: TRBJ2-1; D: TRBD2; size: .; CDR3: CASSSSGSYNEQFF; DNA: TGTGCCAGCAGTTCTAGCGGGAGCTACAATGAGCAGTTCTTC